This is a list of T cell receptor beta chains from one sample in a study of CD8 T cells in ankylosing spondylitis. Using its own MiXCR run on the 5' RACE reads, TCRdb lists one record per CDR3 protein. Among around 230,000 distinct CDR3 sequences listed, roughly 8.6% were seen once. Sequenced input: blood, either unsorted or a sorted T cell fraction (not recorded which). These receptors were collected from a male donor with ankylosing spondylitis or in good health (not recorded which). Each CDR3 is given with its conserved first and last residue. The D gene is left open where the match is weak. Rows give clone size only sometimes, using once, few, many, or a class for an expanded clone.

v_gene	d_gene	abundance	j_gene	CDR3aa	CDR3nt
TRBV7-2	TRBD1	many	TRBJ1-3	CASSSRGRGLTGNTIYF	TGTGCCAGCAGCTCCAGAGGGAGGGGGCTGACTGGAAACACCATATATTTT
TRBV5-5	TRBD2	many	TRBJ2-4	CASSLVRGSGRAKNIQYF	TGTGCCAGCAGCTTGGTGCGGGGTAGCGGGAGAGCCAAAAACATTCAGTACTTC
TRBV6-2/TRBV6-3	.	many	TRBJ2-1	CASRSFAEQFF	TGTGCCAGCAGATCTTTTGCCGAACAGTTCTTC
TRBV20-1	.	many	TRBJ2-3	CSARSQGDTQYF	TGCAGTGCTAGAAGCCAGGGGGATACGCAGTATTTT
TRBV7-9	.	few	TRBJ2-7	CASSSVGDGSYEQYF	TGTGCCAGCAGCTCCGTGGGGGACGGCTCCTACGAGCAGTACTTC
TRBV5-1	TRBD1	many	TRBJ2-1	CASSLGGQPLIEQFF	TGCGCCAGCAGCTTGGGGGGACAGCCCTTGATTGAGCAGTTCTTC
TRBV7-2	.	many	TRBJ2-3	CASSSSTDTQYF	TGTGCCAGCAGCTCTAGCACAGATACGCAGTATTTT
TRBV20-1	TRBD2	many	TRBJ2-3	CSARVVGREGGPQDTQYF	TGCAGTGCTAGAGTGGTTGGTCGAGAGGGAGGGCCACAAGATACGCAGTATTTT
TRBV20-1	.	many	TRBJ2-7	CSARDWAGRYEQYF	TGCAGTGCTAGAGATTGGGCAGGGAGGTACGAGCAGTACTTC
TRBV6-1	.	many	TRBJ2-1	CASSKTRDKEQFF	TGTGCCAGCAGTAAGACCCGGGACAAAGAGCAGTTCTTC
TRBV18	TRBD1	many	TRBJ2-1	CASSPPGQGASNEQFF	TGTGCCAGCTCACCACCGGGACAGGGGGCCTCGAATGAGCAGTTCTTC
TRBV12-3/TRBV12-4	TRBD2	many	TRBJ2-1	CASSSTSAIYNEQFF	TGTGCCAGCAGTTCTACTAGCGCGATCTACAATGAGCAGTTCTTC
TRBV20-1	TRBD1	few	TRBJ2-2	CSALPDRATGELFF	TGCAGTGCTCTCCCTGACAGGGCCACCGGGGAGCTGTTTTTT
TRBV7-2	.	many	TRBJ2-7	CASSYVSYEQYF	TGTGCCAGCAGCTACGTCAGCTACGAGCAGTACTTC
TRBV28	.	.	TRBJ1-4	CARGPGLAEKLFF	TGTGCCAGGGGCCCCGGGCTAGCCGAAAAACTGTTTTTT
TRBV12-3/TRBV12-4	TRBD2	few	TRBJ2-7	CASGIAGDHTEQYF	TGTGCCAGCGGAATAGCGGGAGACCACACCGAGCAGTACTTC
TRBV7-9	TRBD1	many	TRBJ1-4	CASSNQGGANEKLFF	TGTGCCAGCAGCAATCAGGGGGGAGCTAATGAAAAACTGTTTTTT